The 10 T cell receptor beta chains in this list originate from one sample, sequenced in a study of OX40 agonist ivuxolimab in advanced cancers. The table came from immunoSEQ multiplex PCR; TCRdb's copy has only in-frame clones and leaves some out. The sample holds around 70,000 clones, 75% to 85% seen once. This specimen consisted of CD4+ or CD8+ T cells sorted from blood, obtained in a trial of the OX40 agonist ivuxolimab. The receptor set was obtained from an adult with an advanced solid tumor such as melanoma, head and neck, liver or kidney cancer.

The chain recombines TRBV19 with TRBJ1-2, with no clear D. The CDR3 totals 13 residues. Germline values: CDR1 LNHDA, CDR2 SQIVND (reference sequence). Trimming removed 8 bases at V and 3 bases at J, with 13 bases between. CDR3 residues: CASAPDWDYGYTF. The DNA of the CDR3 is TGTGCCAGTGCTCCAGATTGGGACTATGGCTACACCTTC.

V gene TRBV10-3 combines with J gene TRBJ2-3; D gene ambiguous. The CDR3 length is 10 residues. Per the germline V gene, CDR1 is ENHRY and CDR2 is SYGVKD. V lost 10 bases to trimming and J lost 5 bases, with 7 bases between them. Here the CDR3 reads CATWGDTQYF. In DNA form, the CDR3 reads TGTGCCACTTGGGGAGATACGCAGTATTTT.

V is TRBV11-2 and J is TRBJ2-5, with D perhaps matching TRBD2 (5 bases). Trimming took 2 bases from V and 5 from J, leaving 21 bases between them. Germline CDR1 and CDR2: SGHAT and FQNNGV. There are 17 residues in the CDR3. CDR3 nucleotides: TGTGCCAGCAGCTTACGTGGGCGCGGGCAAGTTATGGAGACCCAGTACTTC. This translates into CASSLRGRGQVMETQYF. Supplemented by reference TRBV11-2 and TRBJ2-5, the full variable domain reads EAGVAQSPRYKIIEKRQSVAFWCNPISGHATLYWYQQILGQGPKLLIQFQNNGVVDDSQLPKDRFSAERLKGVDSTLKIQPAKLEDSAVYLCASSLRGRGQVMETQYFGPGTRLLVL.

The chain has TRBV5-1 and TRBJ2-2; D gene uncertain. This CDR3 comprises 15 residues. V dropped 1 base and J dropped 0 bases, with 7 bases sitting between them. Germline-derived CDR1 and CDR2 are SGHRS and YFSETQ. The CDR3 here is CASSLTAANTGELFF. DNA of the CDR3: TGCGCCAGCAGCTTGACAGCCGCGAACACCGGGGAGCTGTTTTTT. The entire variable domain, with the rest obtained from reference TRBV5-1 and TRBJ2-2, is as follows: KAGVTQTPRYLIKTRGQQVTLSCSPISGHRSVSWYQQTPGQGLQFLFEYFSETQRNKGNFPGRFSGRQFSNSRSEMNVSTLELGDSALYLCASSLTAANTGELFFGEGSRLTVL.

The chain joins TRBV7-2 to TRBJ2-1; 8 bases line up with TRBD1. With V trimmed by 4 bases and J by 0 bases, 2 bases remained unmatched. The germline V gene has CDR1 SGHTA and CDR2 FQGNSA. The CDR3 runs 15 residues. The CDR3 nucleotides are TGTGCCAGCAGCTCACAGGGGGGCTCCTACAATGAGCAGTTCTTC. Its protein product is CASSSQGGSYNEQFF.

About this clone: The sample carries other DNA sequences with the same CDR3. The chain carries TRBV5-1 and TRBJ1-2; D remains unclear. This CDR3 region has 13 residues. V dropped 2 bases and J dropped 4 bases, with 9 bases sitting between them. In germline, CDR1 is SGHRS, CDR2 YFSETQ. The CDR3 region is CASSFGRTYGYTF. The CDR3 DNA reads as TGCGCCAGCAGCTTTGGCAGAACCTATGGCTACACCTTC.

The J gene is TRBJ1-2, the V gene TRBV19; D gene unclear. The length of the CDR3 is 15 residues. Germline V gives CDR1 LNHDA, CDR2 SQIVND (reference sequence). V lost 0 bases, J lost 2 bases, and 10 bases lay in between. CDR3 sequence (DNA): TGTGCCAGTAGTATAGACGTCGGCAGAAACTATGGCTACACCTTC. Translated, it gives CASSIDVGRNYGYTF.

V and J are TRBV2 and TRBJ2-7; D tentatively reads TRBD1 or TRBD2 (6 bases each). Trimming left V 9 bases short and J 2 bases short, with 14 bases between. This CDR3 comprises 13 residues. Per the germline V gene, CDR1 is SNHLY and CDR2 is FYNNEI. The CDR3 bases are TGTGCCAGGGGGACACCGGGGGCCTACGAGCAGTACTTC. Translated: CARGTPGAYEQYF.

The chain joins TRBV2 to TRBJ2-3; D might be TRBD2 (5 bases). The V end lost 4 bases, the J end lost 1 base, and 9 bases lay between the germline ends. Germline V lookup: CDR1 SNHLY, CDR2 FYNNEI. This CDR3 contains 14 residues. CDR3 bases: TGTGCCAGCAGTGTGGCGCGGGGCACAGATACGCAGTATTTT. It is translated as CASSVARGTDTQYF.

Here the CDR3 DNA reads TGTGCCATCAGTGAAGGACAGGAATATGGCTACACCTTC. This codes for CAISEGQEYGYTF. The genes are TRBV10-3 and TRBJ1-2; 7 nucleotides agree with TRBD1. CDR3 size: 13 residues. V shed 3 bases, J shed 5 bases, and the junction held 3 bases outside the gene matches. Germline V gives CDR1 ENHRY, CDR2 SYGVKD.